The TCR beta chain described here comes from a study of blood T cell repertoires in COVID-19. Study at large: Specimens from acute and convalescent COVID-19 originated in the United States, Italy and Spain.

The assay was immunoSEQ multiplex PCR, and TCRdb's table has in-frame clones only and misses some. This sample carries 220,000 or so clones, around four fifths of them seen once, and the ten largest clones take 1.9%. The sequencing sample was made of peripheral blood. The TCR sequence derives from a woman aged 80 or older with acute or convalescent COVID-19.

CDR3 coding DNA: TGTGCCAGCAGCTCTAGAGGGGGTGGCTATGGCTACACCTTC. Translated, it gives CASSSRGGGYGYTF. The genes are TRBV7-7 and TRBJ1-2, with D perhaps TRBD1 (6 bases). Germline V lookup: CDR1 SSHAT, CDR2 FNYEAQ (reference sequence). V lost 4 bases to trimming and J lost 4 bases, with 13 bases between them. This CDR3 is built from 14 residues. Complete variable domain (other parts from reference TRBV7-7 and TRBJ1-2): GAGVSQSPRYKVTKRGQDVTLRCDPISSHATLYWYQQALGQGPEFLTYFNYEAQPDKSGLPSDRFSAERPEGSISTLTIQRTEQRDSAMYRCASSSRGGGYGYTFGSGTRLTVV.